One and the same sample provided the 8 T cell receptor beta chains below, sequenced in a study of radiotherapy plus CTLA-4 blockade in lung cancer. Profiled with immunoSEQ multiplex PCR; TCRdb holds only in-frame clones, not every one. The sample lists just over 60,000 clones, 77% occurring once. Specimen: peripheral blood, collected from a patient treated with radiotherapy plus ipilimumab. The receptors were sampled from a human donor with non-small cell lung cancer who had a complete response to radiotherapy plus ipilimumab.

The chain joins TRBV7-8 to TRBJ1-2; TRBD1 matches at 10 bases. CDR3 length equals 16 residues. The junction had 20 bases not matched to a gene; V was cut back by 5 bases and J by 14 bases. CDR1 and CDR2 from the germline V gene are SGHVS and FQNEAQ. CDR3 DNA: TGTGCCAGCAGCATTGCGGAGGGACAGGGGCCTTCCCGTTGTACCTTC. Translation: CASSIAEGQGPSRCTF.

The genes are TRBV28 and TRBJ1-2, with D possibly TRBD1 on 5 matching bases. V lost 4 bases to trimming and J lost 8 bases, with 17 bases between them. Germline CDR1 and CDR2: MDHEN and SYDVKM. This CDR3 region has 14 residues. CDR3 sequence (DNA): TGTGCCAGCAGTTCCATGAGCAGGGCGGACGGCTACACCTTC. It yields the protein CASSSMSRADGYTF.

This chain connects TRBV5-1 to TRBJ2-2; maybe TRBD1 (5 bases). Germline V lookup: CDR1 SGHRS, CDR2 YFSETQ. The CDR3 spans 15 residues. Trimming removed 0 bases at V and 4 bases at J, with 10 bases between. The CDR3 reads CASSLGRVGTGELFF. The CDR3 DNA follows: TGCGCCAGCAGCTTGGGCAGGGTCGGCACCGGGGAGCTGTTTTTT.

This clone was seen only a few times. This chain connects TRBV10-2 to TRBJ1-1; D is unresolved. The V end lost 3 bases, the J end lost 2 bases, and 10 bases lay between the germline ends. CDR3 length: 14 residues. Germline V lookup: CDR1 WSHSY, CDR2 SAAADI. Here the CDR3 reads CASSDVRQNTEAFF. Here the CDR3 DNA reads TGCGCCAGCAGTGATGTCAGGCAAAACACTGAAGCTTTCTTT.

The sample holds a few counts of this clone. This chain joins TRBV28 and TRBJ1-1; possible D gene TRBD1, 6 bases. The V and J ends lost 1 base and 7 bases respectively, with 13 bases between them. CDR3 length: 14 amino acids. Germline assignment: CDR1 MDHEN and CDR2 SYDVKM. The CDR3 region is CASSLFGRGGEAFF. The CDR3 DNA reads TGTGCCAGCAGTTTATTTGGTAGGGGGGGTGAAGCTTTCTTT.

There are a few counts of this clone. The J gene is TRBJ2-1, the V gene TRBV11-3; 7 nucleotides line up with TRBD1. V lost 1 base to trimming and J lost 0 bases; unmatched junction nucleotides: 9. CDR3 length: 18 residues. Germline assignment: CDR1 SGHNT and CDR2 YENEEA. CDR3 bases: TGTGCCAGCAGCTTAGTCTTTTTCAGGGGGAGCTCCTACAATGAGCAGTTCTTC. Its protein is CASSLVFFRGSSYNEQFF. The complete variable domain, with remaining parts taken from reference TRBV11-3 and TRBJ2-1, reads EAGVVQSPRYKIIEKKQPVAFWCNPISGHNTLYWYLQNLGQGPELLIRYENEEAVDDSQLPKDRFSAERLKGVDSTLKIQPAELGDSAVYLCASSLVFFRGSSYNEQFFGPGTRLTVL.

The genes are TRBV10-3 and TRBJ1-5; D unclear. The germline CDR1 and CDR2 sequences are ENHRY and SYGVKD. V lost 2 bases and J lost 4, with 3 bases in between. This CDR3 comprises 12 residues. The CDR3 nucleotides read TGTGCCATCAGTGAGGATAATCAGCCCCAGCATTTT. Translated: CAISEDNQPQHF.

This clone was observed a handful of times. The chain joins TRBV6-1 to TRBJ2-4; perhaps D is TRBD1 or TRBD2 (5 bases each). The CDR3 has 13 amino acids. Trimming cost V 7 bases and J 1 base, with 8 bases left between them. Per the germline V gene, CDR1 is MNHNS and CDR2 is SASEGT. CDR3 sequence reads: CASIEGAKNIQYF. The DNA of the CDR3 is TGTGCCAGCATAGAGGGGGCCAAAAACATTCAGTACTTC.